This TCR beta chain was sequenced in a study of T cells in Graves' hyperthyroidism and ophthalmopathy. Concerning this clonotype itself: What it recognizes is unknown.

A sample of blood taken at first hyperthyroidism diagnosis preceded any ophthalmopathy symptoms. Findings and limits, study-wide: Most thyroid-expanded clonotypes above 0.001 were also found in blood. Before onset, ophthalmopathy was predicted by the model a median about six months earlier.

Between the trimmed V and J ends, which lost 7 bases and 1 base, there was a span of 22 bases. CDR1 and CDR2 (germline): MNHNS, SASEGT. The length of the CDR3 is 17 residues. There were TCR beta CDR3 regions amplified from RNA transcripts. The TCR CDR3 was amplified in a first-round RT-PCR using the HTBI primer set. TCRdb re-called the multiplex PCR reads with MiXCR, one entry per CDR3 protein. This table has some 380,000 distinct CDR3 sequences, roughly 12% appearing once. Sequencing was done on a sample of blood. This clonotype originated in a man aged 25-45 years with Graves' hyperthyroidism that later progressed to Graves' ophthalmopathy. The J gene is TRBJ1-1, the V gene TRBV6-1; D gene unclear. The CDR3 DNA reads TGTGCCAGCAAAGGATTCGGCGATCGCCTTGGGAACACTGAAGCTTTCTTT. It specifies CASKGFGDRLGNTEAFF.